One sample yielded the 12 T cell receptor beta chains listed below, sequenced in a study of beta chain features in type 1 diabetes. Isolated RNA was reverse transcribed in full, so expressed TCRB transcripts were sequenced. Measured with immunoSEQ multiplex PCR; TCRdb has only the in-frame clones, and not every one. The data show over 350,000 clones, around 16% seen once. Sequencing was performed on naive CD4+ T cells from blood. These receptors were collected from a woman aged 18-29 years in good health.

This clone turned up a few times. The J gene is TRBJ1-2, the V gene TRBV4-1; 7 bases are a match to TRBD1. The CDR3 length is 15 residues. Germline CDR1 reads MGHRA; CDR2 reads YSYEKL. With V trimmed by 1 base and J by 0 bases, 2 bases remained unmatched. The DNA of the CDR3 is TGCGCCAGCAGCCAAGGAACAGGGGCTAACTATGGCTACACCTTC. Translated, it gives CASSQGTGANYGYTF.

The gene calls are TRBV25-1 and TRBJ2-1, with 9 bases identical to TRBD2. CDR1 is MGHDK, CDR2 SYGVNS, per germline. CDR3 size: 17 residues. J lost 2 bases, V lost 1 base, and 6 bases had no gene match. For the CDR3, the DNA is TGTGCCAGCAGTGAATTGTGGCGGGAGGGCCCCTACAATGAGCAGTTCTTC. Amino acids: CASSELWREGPYNEQFF.

The chain uses TRBV27 and TRBJ2-1; 8 bases fit TRBD1. There are 15 residues in the CDR3. Germline V gene lookup returns CDR1 MNHEY and CDR2 SMNVEV (reference sequence). Losses at the gene ends were 7 bases for V and 2 bases for J; bases not matched to a gene: 7. The chain's CDR3 is CASTAWTGPYNEQFF. The DNA of the CDR3 is TGTGCCAGCACTGCTTGGACAGGGCCCTACAATGAGCAGTTCTTC.

This clone was picked up a small number of times. The V and J genes are TRBV7-2 and TRBJ2-6, with D possibly matching TRBD1 (6 bases). Trimming pared 4 bases from V and 2 bases from J, leaving 15 bases between. CDR1 is SGHTA, CDR2 FQGNSA, per germline. This CDR3 has 17 residues. The chain's CDR3 is CASSSTGMVTGANVLTF. The CDR3 DNA is TGTGCCAGCAGCTCGACAGGCATGGTAACTGGGGCCAACGTCCTGACTTTC. The full variable domain, its missing parts supplied by reference TRBV7-2 and TRBJ2-6, is GAGVSQSPSNKVTEKGKDVELRCDPISGHTALYWYRQSLGQGLEFLIYFQGNSAPDKSGLPSDRFSAERTGGSVSTLTIQRTQQEDSAVYLCASSSTGMVTGANVLTFGAGSRLTVL.

This clone was recorded a few times. The chain is built from TRBV30 and TRBJ2-6; D gene ambiguous. V lost 4 bases and J lost 0, with 16 bases in between. Germline CDR1 is GTSNPN and CDR2 is SVGIG (reference sequence). There are 17 residues in the CDR3. The CDR3, as DNA: TGTGCCTGGACTAGGTTCACTCTTAACTCTGGGGCCAACGTCCTGACTTTC. Translating gives CAWTRFTLNSGANVLTF.

V usage is TRBV2 and J usage is TRBJ2-5, with 7 bases fitting TRBD1. The CDR3 covers 15 residues. V lost 5 bases and J lost 2; bases outside the gene matches: 8. Per germline, CDR1 SNHLY and CDR2 FYNNEI. The CDR3 region is CASSPEQGKQETQYF. The CDR3 nucleotides are TGTGCCAGCAGTCCTGAACAGGGGAAGCAAGAGACCCAGTACTTC.

The CDR3 sequence is CSVVFSGHPNTGELFF. The CDR3 coding sequence is TGCAGCGTTGTGTTCTCAGGGCACCCGAACACCGGGGAGCTGTTTTTT. The rearrangement links TRBV29-1 to TRBJ2-2, with TRBD1 as a possible D gene (5 bases). This CDR3 region has 16 residues. The germline gives CDR1 SQVTM, CDR2 ANQGSEA. Trimming removed 4 bases from V and 0 bases from J, with 15 bases in between.

The rearrangement joins TRBV9 to TRBJ2-5; 11 nucleotides agree with TRBD2. This CDR3 is 17 amino acids long. In germline, CDR1 is SGDLS, CDR2 YYNGEE. The trim removed 0 bases at V and 2 bases at J, leaving 6 bases unmatched. CDR3 loop: CASSVGLAGNFQETQYF. The CDR3 coding sequence is TGTGCCAGCAGCGTAGGACTAGCGGGGAACTTTCAAGAGACCCAGTACTTC. The variable domain in full, completed from reference TRBV9 and TRBJ2-5, reads DSGVTQTPKHLITATGQRVTLRCSPRSGDLSVYWYQQSLDQGLQFLIQYYNGEERAKGNILERFSAQQFPDLHSELNLSSLELGDSALYFCASSVGLAGNFQETQYFGPGTRLLVL.

The CDR3 here is CASSDIGTSGPDTQYF. The CDR3 DNA sequence: TGTGCCAGTAGTGATATTGGGACTAGCGGGCCAGATACGCAGTATTTT. The V and J genes are TRBV19 and TRBJ2-3, with TRBD2 matching 12 bases. The CDR3 length is 16 residues. Losses at the gene ends were 5 bases for V and 4 bases for J; bases not matched to a gene: 7. Per the germline V gene, CDR1 is LNHDA and CDR2 is SQIVND (reference sequence).

This clone has just a few counts. The chain has TRBV15 and TRBJ1-2; D is undetermined. Per germline, CDR1 LNHNV and CDR2 YYDKDF (reference sequence). The length of the CDR3 is 13 residues. V lost 1 base and J lost 8, with 11 bases in between. CDR3: CATSRGEFQGYTF. The CDR3 DNA follows: TGTGCCACCAGCAGAGGAGAGTTCCAAGGCTACACCTTC.

This clone was detected only a few times. J is TRBJ2-7 and V is TRBV30, with TRBD2 matching 7 bases. V shed 4 bases and J 2 bases; nucleotides not matched to a gene: 17. CDR1 and CDR2 (germline): GTSNPN, SVGIG (reference sequence). CDR3 size: 17 residues. The CDR3 sequence is CAWIGGKNTKDPYEQYF. The CDR3 DNA reads TGTGCCTGGATCGGGGGGAAAAACACCAAAGACCCCTACGAGCAGTACTTC.

This clone has more than one count but fewer than ten. This rearrangement joins TRBV18 to TRBJ1-4; 8 bases line up with TRBD1. The CDR3 has 15 residues. The V gene end was trimmed by 6 bases and the J gene end by 8 bases; junction bases not matched to a gene: 11. CDR1 is KGHSH and CDR2 is LQKENI in the germline V gene. The DNA of the CDR3 is TGTGCCAGCTCCCCCACCGGACAGGGAAGGGAAAAACTGTTTTTT. This codes for CASSPTGQGREKLFF. Looking up the rest from reference TRBV18 and TRBJ1-4 gives the full variable domain: NAGVMQNPRHLVRRRGQEARLRCSPMKGHSHVYWYRQLPEEGLKFMVYLQKENIIDESGMPKERFSAEFPKEGPSILRIQQVVRGDSAAYFCASSPTGQGREKLFFGSGTQLSVL.